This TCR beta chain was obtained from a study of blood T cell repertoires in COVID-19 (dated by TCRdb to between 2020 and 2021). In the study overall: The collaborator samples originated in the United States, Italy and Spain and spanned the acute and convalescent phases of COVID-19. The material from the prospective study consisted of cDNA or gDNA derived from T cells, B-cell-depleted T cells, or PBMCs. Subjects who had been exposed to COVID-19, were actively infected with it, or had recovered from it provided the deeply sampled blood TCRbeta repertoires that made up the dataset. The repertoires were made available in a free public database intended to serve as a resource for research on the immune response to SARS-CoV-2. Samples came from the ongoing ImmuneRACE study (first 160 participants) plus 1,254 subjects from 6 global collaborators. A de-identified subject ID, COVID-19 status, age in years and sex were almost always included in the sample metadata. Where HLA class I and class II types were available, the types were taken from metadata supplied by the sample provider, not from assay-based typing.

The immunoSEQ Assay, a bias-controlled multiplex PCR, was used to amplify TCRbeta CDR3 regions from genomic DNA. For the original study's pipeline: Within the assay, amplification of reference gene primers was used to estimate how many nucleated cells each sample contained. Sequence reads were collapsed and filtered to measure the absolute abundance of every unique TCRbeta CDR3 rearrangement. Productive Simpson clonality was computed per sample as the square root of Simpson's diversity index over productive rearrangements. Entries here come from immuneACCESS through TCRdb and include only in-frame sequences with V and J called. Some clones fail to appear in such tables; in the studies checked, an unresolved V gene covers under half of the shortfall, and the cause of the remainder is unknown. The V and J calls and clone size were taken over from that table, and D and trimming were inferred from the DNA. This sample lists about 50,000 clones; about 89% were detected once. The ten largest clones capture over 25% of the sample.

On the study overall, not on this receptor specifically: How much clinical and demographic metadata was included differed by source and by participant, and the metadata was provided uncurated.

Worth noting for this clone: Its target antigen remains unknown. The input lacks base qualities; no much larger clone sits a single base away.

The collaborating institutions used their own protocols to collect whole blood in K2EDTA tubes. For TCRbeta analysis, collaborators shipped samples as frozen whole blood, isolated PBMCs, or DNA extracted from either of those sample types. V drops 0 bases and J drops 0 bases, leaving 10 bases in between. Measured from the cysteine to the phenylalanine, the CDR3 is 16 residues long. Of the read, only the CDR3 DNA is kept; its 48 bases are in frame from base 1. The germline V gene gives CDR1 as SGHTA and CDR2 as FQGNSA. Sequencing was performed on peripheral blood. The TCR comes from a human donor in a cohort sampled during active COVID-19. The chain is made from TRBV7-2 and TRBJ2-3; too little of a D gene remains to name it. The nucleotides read TGTGCCAGCAGCTTAGCGGGCGCCACTAGCACAGATACGCAGTATTTT. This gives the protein CASSLAGATSTDTQYF.